This TCR beta chain was sequenced in a study of cytomegalovirus exposure and HLA in healthy donors. This clone was recorded once. Antigen specificity is unknown. The germline gives CDR1 ENHRY, CDR2 SYGVKD. The CDR3 totals 21 residues. The V gene end was trimmed by 6 bases and the J gene end by 1 base; junction bases not matched to a gene: 23. PCR involved 60 Vbeta and 13 Jbeta primers. Sequencing was performed with immunoSEQ multiplex PCR; in TCRdb, only in-frame clones are kept and a portion is missing. The sample includes about 100,000 clones, 60% to 80% of them seen just once. Donors sampled were nominally healthy, though unrecorded immune exposures were likely. Points from the study as a whole: DRB1 had the most TCR associations and HLA-C the fewest, a later analysis found, with rates varying by HLA locus. A link between a missense DCLRE1C variant and TCR beta V- and J-gene trimming emerged from a later analysis.

This sequence was found in a woman between 55 and 75 years old in good health and CMV-seropositive. J is TRBJ2-2 and V is TRBV10-3; 7 nucleotides agree with TRBD2. Specimen: PBMCs. The CDR3 coding sequence is TGTGCCATCAGGAACGATGGGATAGGACTCTTGGCTAGCGGGAACACCGGGGAGCTGTTTTTT. Amino acids: CAIRNDGIGLLASGNTGELFF.